This entry describes one TCR beta chain. The data were taken from a study of blood T cells in healthy people across ages. Study at large: When template switching was applied, about one barcoded beta molecule was captured per two T cells.

The second PCR ran about 6 to 12 cycles with a sample-barcoded 5' primer and J-beta primers. From the 5' RACE reads, TCRdb called clonotypes with MiXCR, one entry per CDR3 protein. The repertoire has about 1.8 million distinct CDR3 sequences, about 50% of them found once; the top ten carry less than 2.5%. The CDR3 extends over 15 amino acids. The trim removed 0 bases at V and 9 bases at J, leaving 6 bases unmatched. CDR1 LGHNA and CDR2 YSLEER come from the germline V gene. This receptor was obtained from a woman aged 40 to 50 in good health. The gene calls are TRBV4-3 and TRBJ2-1, with 9 bases fitting TRBD1. Material for sequencing was blood. CDR3 sequence reads: CASSQDAQGAGEQFF. CDR3 bases: TGCGCCAGCAGCCAAGACGCACAGGGGGCGGGTGAGCAGTTCTTC.